Listed below are T cell receptor beta chains from one sample, sequenced in a study of cytomegalovirus exposure and HLA in healthy donors. Measured with immunoSEQ multiplex PCR; TCRdb has only the in-frame clones, and not every one. The table has approximately 190,000 clones, just under 70% seen once. The sample comprised PBMCs. These receptors originate from a man aged 35 to 55 in good health and CMV-seropositive. The CDR3 runs from the conserved cysteine through the conserved F or W. D genes are given only for firm matches. Size is stated for part of the rows, as once, few or many counts, or as a class when the clone is expanded.

size	D	V	J	CDR3
NA	NA	TRBV5-1	TRBJ2-5	CASNPSSGETQYF
NA	NA	TRBV28	TRBJ2-7	CASSSSLNEQYF
NA	NA	TRBV10-3	TRBJ1-2	CAISGLLGRGTF
NA	NA	TRBV28	TRBJ1-1	CASSPPLQPHSTEAFF
NA	NA	TRBV7-7	TRBJ2-1	CASSLRTGRDNEQFF
NA	TRBD1	TRBV13	TRBJ1-3	CASSSTGGAGSGNTIYF
NA	NA	TRBV6-5	TRBJ2-7	CASTADGLPPEQYF
once	NA	TRBV11-2	TRBJ1-1	CASSLERGLGEAFF
NA	NA	TRBV7-8	TRBJ2-2	CASSLVAGPNTGELFF
NA	TRBD1	TRBV6-1	TRBJ1-2	CASEARGVYGYTF
few	NA	TRBV11-2	TRBJ2-5	CASSLRLPGSGETQYF
few	NA	TRBV10-1	TRBJ1-2	CASSESGGYGYTF
NA	TRBD1	TRBV29-1	TRBJ1-1	CSVVTGATEAFF
NA	NA	TRBV9	TRBJ1-1	CASSGVQGTLNTEAFF
NA	NA	TRBV7-2	TRBJ1-1	CASSPPRADTEAFF
NA	TRBD1	TRBV7-2	TRBJ2-5	CASSLGQFQETQYF
NA	NA	TRBV29-1	TRBJ1-2	CSVLLTGSVSNYGYTF
few	TRBD2	TRBV27	TRBJ2-2	CASTSGGADSAGELFF
NA	NA	TRBV5-1	TRBJ2-7	CASSLDGQPYEQYF
NA	NA	TRBV6-5	TRBJ2-7	CASSPSARYEQYF
NA	NA	TRBV10-3	TRBJ1-6	CAIRGRADSPLHF
NA	NA	TRBV5-1	TRBJ2-3	CASSLEGRDTQYF
NA	NA	TRBV27	TRBJ2-6	CASSSTRYSSGANVLTF
NA	NA	TRBV27	TRBJ1-1	CASSLALTPYFEAFF
NA	TRBD1	TRBV19	TRBJ1-5	CASSTGTGQSVYQPQHF
NA	NA	TRBV2	TRBJ2-3	CASSVTGPTFGTQYF
few	TRBD1	TRBV6-1	TRBJ1-2	CASTWDRVSHTF
NA	NA	TRBV11-2	TRBJ2-7	CASSFDRYEQYF